This TCR beta chain came from a study of cytomegalovirus exposure and HLA in healthy donors. The CDR3 is 16 residues long. The V gene lost 3 bases and the J gene lost 6 bases, with 18 bases spanning the gap. Germline V gene data show CDR1 as SNHLY and CDR2 as FYNNEI. The PCR made use of 60 Vbeta and 13 Jbeta primers. Sequencing was performed with immunoSEQ multiplex PCR; in TCRdb, only in-frame clones are kept and a portion is missing. The sample has fewer than 250,000 clones; roughly 80% are singletons. Sequencing was done on a sample of PBMCs. The chain uses TRBV2 and TRBJ1-5; D possibly corresponds to TRBD1 (5 bases). The receptor was derived from a man aged 40-55 years in good health and CMV-seronegative. CDR3: CASSEISGRVGQPQHF. The CDR3 DNA reads TGTGCCAGCAGTGAGATATCGGGCAGGGTAGGTCAGCCCCAGCATTTT. Based on the CDR3 plus reference TRBV2 and TRBJ1-5, the full variable domain is EPEVTQTPSHQVTQMGQEVILRCVPISNHLYFYWYRQILGQKVEFLVSFYNNEISEKSEIFDDQFSVERPDGSNFTLKIRSTKLEDSAMYFCASSEISGRVGQPQHFGDGTRLSIL.